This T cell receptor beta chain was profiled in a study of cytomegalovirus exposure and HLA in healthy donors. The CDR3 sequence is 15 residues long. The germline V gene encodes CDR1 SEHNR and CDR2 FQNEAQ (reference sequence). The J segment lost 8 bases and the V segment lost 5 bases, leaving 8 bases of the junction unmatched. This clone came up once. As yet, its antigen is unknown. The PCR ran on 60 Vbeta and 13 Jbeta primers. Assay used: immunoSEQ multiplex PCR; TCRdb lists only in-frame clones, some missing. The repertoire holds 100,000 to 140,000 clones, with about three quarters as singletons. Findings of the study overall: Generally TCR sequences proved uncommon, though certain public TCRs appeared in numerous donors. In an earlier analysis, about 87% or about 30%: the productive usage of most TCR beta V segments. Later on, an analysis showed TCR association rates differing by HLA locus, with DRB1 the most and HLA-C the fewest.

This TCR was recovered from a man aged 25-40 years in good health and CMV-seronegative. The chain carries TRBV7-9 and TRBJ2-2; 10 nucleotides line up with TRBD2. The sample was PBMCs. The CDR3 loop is CASSQSGRANGELFF. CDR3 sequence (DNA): TGTGCCAGCAGCCAAAGCGGGAGGGCCAATGGGGAGCTGTTTTTT.